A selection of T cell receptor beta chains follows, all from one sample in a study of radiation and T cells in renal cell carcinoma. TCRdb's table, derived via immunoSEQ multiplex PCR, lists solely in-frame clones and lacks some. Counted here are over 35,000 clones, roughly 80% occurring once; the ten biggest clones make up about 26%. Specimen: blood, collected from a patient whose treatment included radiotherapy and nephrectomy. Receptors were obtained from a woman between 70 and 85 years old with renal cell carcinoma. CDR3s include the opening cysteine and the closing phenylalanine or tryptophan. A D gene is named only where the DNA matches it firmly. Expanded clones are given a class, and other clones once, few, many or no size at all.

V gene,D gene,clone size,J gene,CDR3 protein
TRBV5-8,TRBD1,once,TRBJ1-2,CASSRWEQGRYGYTF
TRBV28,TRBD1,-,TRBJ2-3,CAAGQAKGDTQYF
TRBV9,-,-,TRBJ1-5,CASSPGGLGQPQHF
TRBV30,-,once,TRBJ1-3,CAWSVKGSENTIYF
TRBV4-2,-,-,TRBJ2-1,CASSQDPGSYNEQFF
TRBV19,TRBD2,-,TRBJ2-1,CASSYSGLYNEQFF
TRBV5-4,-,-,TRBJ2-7,CASSLGGLEQYF
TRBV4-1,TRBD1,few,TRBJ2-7,CASSQEGLTGGESYEQYF
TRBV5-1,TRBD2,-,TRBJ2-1,CASSGLTSGSFDEQFF
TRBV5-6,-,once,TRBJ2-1,CASSLVDSYNEQFF
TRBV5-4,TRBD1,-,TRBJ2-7,CASSRPGQGYEQYF
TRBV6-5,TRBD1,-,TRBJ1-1,CASSRTGDGTEAFF
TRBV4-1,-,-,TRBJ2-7,CASSHGPPGSSYEQYF
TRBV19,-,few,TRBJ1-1,CASSLGQTSEAFF
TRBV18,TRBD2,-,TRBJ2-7,CASSPGLASYEQYF
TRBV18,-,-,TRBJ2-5,CASSPASRGQETQYF
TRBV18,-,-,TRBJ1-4,CASSVGAGEKLFF
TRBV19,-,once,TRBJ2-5,CASSIRASIETQYF
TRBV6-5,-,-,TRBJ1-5,CASSGSGPNQPQHF
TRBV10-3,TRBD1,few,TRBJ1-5,CAISDQRQGAYSNQPQHF
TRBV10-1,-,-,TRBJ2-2,CASSEGNTGELFF
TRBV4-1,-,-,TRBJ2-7,CASSQGATYEQYF
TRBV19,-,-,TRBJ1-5,CASSIRSNPSNQPQHF
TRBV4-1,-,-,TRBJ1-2,CASSQDYSKRGGYTF
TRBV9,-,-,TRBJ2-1,CASSPGLYNEQFF
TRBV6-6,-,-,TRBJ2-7,CASNGGNNEQYF
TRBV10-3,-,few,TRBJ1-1,CAISESFQNTEAFF
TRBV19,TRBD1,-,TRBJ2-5,CASRWTGGEETQYF
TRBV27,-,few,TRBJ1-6,CASGILGNSPLHF
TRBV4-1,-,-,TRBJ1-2,CASSQDGPYGYTF
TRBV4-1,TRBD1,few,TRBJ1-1,CASSQVTGVTEAFF
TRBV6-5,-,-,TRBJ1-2,CASSRQGHDGYTF
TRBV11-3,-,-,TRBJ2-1,CASSSAGDYNEQFF
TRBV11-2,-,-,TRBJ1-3,CASSFTGDNTIYF
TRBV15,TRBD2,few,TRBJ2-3,CATRPGTAGGRVTDTQYF
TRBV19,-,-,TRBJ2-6,CASSALTSSGANVLTF
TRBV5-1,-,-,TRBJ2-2,CASSEGAGELFF
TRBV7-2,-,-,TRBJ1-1,CASSLAGGRGTEAFF
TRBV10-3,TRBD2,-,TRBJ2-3,CAISLAGFTDTQYF
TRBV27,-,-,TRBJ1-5,CASSLAQNQPQHF
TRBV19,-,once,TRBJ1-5,CASSIWGVGNQPQHF
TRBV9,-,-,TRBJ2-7,CASSPDGTLGEQYF
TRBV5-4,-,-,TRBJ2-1,CASSLGEDEQFF
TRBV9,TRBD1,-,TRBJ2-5,CASSPYSAGGETQYF
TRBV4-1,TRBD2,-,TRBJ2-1,CASSQEESSGGPLNREQFF
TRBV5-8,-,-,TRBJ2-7,CASSLGDPSYEQYF
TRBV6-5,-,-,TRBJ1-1,CASSYSGGNTEAFF
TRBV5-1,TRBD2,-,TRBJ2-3,CASSSGLERGTQYF
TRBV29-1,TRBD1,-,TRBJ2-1,CSSTGLYNEQFF
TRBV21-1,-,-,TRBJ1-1,CASKRAGRREADTEAFF
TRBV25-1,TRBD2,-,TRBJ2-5,CASSEWGEGSGTQYF
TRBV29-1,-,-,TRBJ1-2,CSVDQADNYGYTF
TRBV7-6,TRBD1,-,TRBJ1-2,CASSLLDRGGGYTF
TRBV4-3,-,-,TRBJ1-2,CASSQDHFGTSAYGYTF
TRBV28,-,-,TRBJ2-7,CASSQSLGSYEQYF
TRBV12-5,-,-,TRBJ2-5,CASGLSGETQYF
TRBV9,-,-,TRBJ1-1,CASSVLTGGNTEAFF
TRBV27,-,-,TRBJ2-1,CAISTSHEQFF
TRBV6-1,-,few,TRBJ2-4,CASSPFVQNIQYF